Below, 2 T cell receptor beta chains from the same sample are listed, as sequenced in a study of Ad26.COV2.S vaccination and SARS-CoV-2 variants. Using immunoSEQ multiplex PCR, the repertoire was profiled, and TCRdb retains in-frame clones only, with some absent. The table has 300,000 to 350,000 clones, about 90% seen once. Treatment of the sample: approximately 18 received Ad26.COV2.S at low or high dose, single or two shots; about 5 received placebo; per-sample allocation not given. Specimen acquisition occurred on day 63 following the initial vaccine or placebo injection. The sample was peripheral blood, taken in a trial of Ad26.COV2.S vaccine versus placebo. Source of these receptors: a person aged 18-65 years who received the Ad26.COV2.S COVID-19 vaccine or a placebo.

The rearrangement uses TRBV4-3 and TRBJ1-6, with D maybe TRBD1 (5 bases). Trimming shortened V by 4 bases and J by 6 bases, and 13 bases separated the two germline ends. Germline V CDR1 and CDR2: LGHNA, YSLEER. CDR3 length: 15 amino acids. DNA for the CDR3: TGCGCCAGCAGCCCGACAGCGAGTTCTAATTCACCCCTCCACTTT. Translation: CASSPTASSNSPLHF.

This clone has just one count. The chain has TRBV28 and TRBJ1-1; D unclear. Trimming left V 6 bases short and J 0 bases short, with 8 bases between. Germline V lookup: CDR1 MDHEN, CDR2 SYDVKM. The CDR3 loop spans 13 amino acids. The DNA of the CDR3 is TGTGCCAGCAGCGGATGGGTGAACACTGAAGCTTTCTTT. As protein: CASSGWVNTEAFF. The full variable domain, its missing parts supplied by reference TRBV28 and TRBJ1-1, is DVKVTQSSRYLVKRTGEKVFLECVQDMDHENMFWYRQDPGLGLRLIYFSYDVKMKEKGDIPEGYSVSREKKERFSLILESASTNQTSMYLCASSGWVNTEAFFGQGTRLTVV.